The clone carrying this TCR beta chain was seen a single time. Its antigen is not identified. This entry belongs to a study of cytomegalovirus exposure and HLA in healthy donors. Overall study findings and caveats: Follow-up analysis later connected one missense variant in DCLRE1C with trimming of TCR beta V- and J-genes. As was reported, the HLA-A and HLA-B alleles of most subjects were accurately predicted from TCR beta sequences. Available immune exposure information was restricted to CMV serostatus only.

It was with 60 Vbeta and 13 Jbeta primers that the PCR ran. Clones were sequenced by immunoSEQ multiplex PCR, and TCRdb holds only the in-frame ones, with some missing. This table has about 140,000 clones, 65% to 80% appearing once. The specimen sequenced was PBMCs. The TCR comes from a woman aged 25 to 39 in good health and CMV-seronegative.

The CDR3 DNA reads TGTGCCAGCAGTTCGTGGGCGGGTGAAAAACTGTTTTTT. This sequence encodes CASSSWAGEKLFF. This chain links TRBV28 with TRBJ1-4; D is unclear. V lost 4 bases and J 7 bases, leaving 10 bases between the germline ends. Germline values: CDR1 MDHEN, CDR2 SYDVKM. The CDR3 totals 13 residues.